This record looks at one TCR beta chain sequence and its context. Its antigen is unidentified. This sample is part of a study of blood T cells in healthy people across ages. Study findings and constraints: Unsorted PBMCs blocked a conclusive comparison of naive and antigen-experienced cells.

This CDR3 is built from 13 residues. Trimming removed 5 bases from V and 0 bases from J, with 11 bases in between. Germline-derived CDR1 and CDR2 are DFQATT and SNEGSKA (reference sequence). Combining a sample-barcoded 5' primer with a J-beta primer mix, a second PCR ran for roughly 7 to 11 cycles. Every cDNA was tagged by a template-switch adaptor with 12 random nucleotides. Each CDR3 protein gets one entry after TCRdb re-called the 5' RACE reads with MiXCR. The repertoire includes roughly 2 million distinct CDR3 sequences, about 49% of them detected once, and 2% to 2.5% sits in the top ten. The J gene is TRBJ2-7, the V gene TRBV20-1; a possible D gene is TRBD1 (6 bases). What was sequenced was blood. The TCR originated in a woman between 35 and 50 years old in good health. This CDR3 reads CSAPDSPSYEQYF. The CDR3 DNA sequence: TGCAGTGCTCCGGACAGTCCCTCCTACGAGCAGTACTTC.